The T cell receptor beta chain under discussion was sequenced for a study of T-cell reconstitution after alpha-beta-depleted transplantation in children. Unique molecular identifiers featured in how the TCRbeta library was prepared. Via MiXCR, TCRdb re-called the PCR reads, giving one row per CDR3 protein. The sample has about 360,000 distinct CDR3 sequences, about an eighth seen once. Germline V gene data show CDR1 as SGHTA and CDR2 as FQGNSA. V lost 1 base to trimming and J lost 8 bases, with 9 bases between them. The CDR3 has 13 amino acids. The sequence derives from a human donor who donated a stem cell graft to a child with Fanconi anemia. The chain recombines TRBV7-2 with TRBJ1-5; perhaps TRBD1 as D (6 bases). The sequencing used PBMCs, collected from the stem cell graft. The CDR3 loop reads CASSLVQGKPQHF. In DNA, the CDR3 is TGTGCCAGCAGCTTAGTGCAGGGGAAGCCCCAGCATTTT.